This passage covers 24 T cell receptor beta chains from one sample sequenced in a study of blood T cell repertoires in COVID-19. TCRdb's copy holds only in-frame clones and misses some; the assay was immunoSEQ multiplex PCR. The sample lists around 130,000 clones, 80% to 90% seen once, with more than 15% in the top ten. Sequencing was done on a sample of peripheral blood. The source of these receptors is a man between 45 and 60 years old with active or convalescent COVID-19.

V usage is TRBV3-1 (or the pseudogene TRBV3-2) and J usage is TRBJ2-3; TRBD1 agrees at 8 bases. The J segment lost 6 bases and the V segment lost 4 bases, leaving 6 bases of the junction unmatched. Germline V lookup: CDR1 LGHDT, CDR2 YNNKEL (reference sequence). This CDR3 is built from 14 residues. The CDR3 sequence is CASSLTGGPDTQYF. The CDR3 bases are TGTGCCAGCAGCCTAACAGGGGGACCGGATACGCAGTATTTT.

This chain connects TRBV9 to TRBJ1-1; D ambiguous. The CDR3 contains 13 residues. CDR1 is SGDLS and CDR2 is YYNGEE in the germline V gene. Between the trimmed V and J ends, which lost 3 bases and 0 bases, there was a span of 6 bases. CDR3 in DNA: TGTGCCAGCAGCGCAACACTGAACACTGAAGCTTTCTTT. Amino acids: CASSATLNTEAFF.

This rearrangement joins TRBV5-6 to TRBJ2-1; 8 bases match TRBD2. CDR1 is SGHDT and CDR2 is YYEEEE in the germline V gene. With V trimmed by 1 base and J by 5 bases, 5 bases remained unmatched. The CDR3 contains 15 residues. The CDR3 nucleotides are TGTGCCAGCAGCTTGACGGGAGGGCCTAACAATGAGCAGTTCTTC. Translation gives CASSLTGGPNNEQFF. The full variable domain, its missing parts supplied by reference TRBV5-6 and TRBJ2-1, is DAGVTQSPTHLIKTRGQQVTLRCSPKSGHDTVSWYQQALGQGPQFIFQYYEEEERQRGNFPDRFSGHQFPNYSSELNVNALLLGDSALYLCASSLTGGPNNEQFFGPGTRLTVL.

This clone is a singleton in its sample. CDR3 residues: CASSTWTSGRSATDTQYF. The CDR3 region has the DNA TGTGCCAGCAGCACATGGACTAGCGGGAGAAGTGCCACAGATACGCAGTATTTT. The rearrangement joins TRBV28 to TRBJ2-3; 13 positions agree with TRBD2. The CDR3 runs to 18 residues. The V gene end was trimmed by 6 bases and the J gene end by 2 bases; junction bases not matched to a gene: 11. Germline CDR1 and CDR2: MDHEN and SYDVKM.

The gene calls are TRBV20-1 and TRBJ2-7; D gene uncertain. This CDR3 is built from 11 residues. V was cut by 2 bases and J by 2 bases, with 4 bases left in between. Germline lookup yields CDR1 DFQATT and CDR2 SNEGSKA (reference sequence). The CDR3 reads CSARSAYEQYF. CDR3 bases: TGCAGTGCTAGAAGCGCCTACGAGCAGTACTTC.

The gene calls are TRBV6-1 and TRBJ2-3, with D hard to call. Germline CDR1 is MNHNS and CDR2 is SASEGT. V was trimmed by 1 base and J by 0 bases, leaving 8 bases between them. The CDR3 has 15 amino acids. This chain's CDR3 is CASSEGGYSTDTQYF. The CDR3, as DNA: TGTGCCAGCAGTGAAGGAGGATATAGCACAGATACGCAGTATTTT.

The chain has TRBV24-1 and TRBJ1-5; D unclear. V was pared by 3 bases and J by 0 bases, with 11 bases between. The CDR3 contains 16 residues. CDR1 is KGHDR, CDR2 SFDVKD, per germline. The CDR3 bases are TGTGCCACCAGTGATCCTAAACGGGGTAGCAATCAGCCCCAGCATTTT. This gives the protein CATSDPKRGSNQPQHF.

The chain is built from TRBV5-1 and TRBJ2-1; 13 bases are shared with TRBD2. CDR1 SGHRS and CDR2 YFSETQ come from the germline V gene. The CDR3 consists of 15 residues. Germline trimming cut 3 bases from V and 4 bases from J; bases unmatched to any gene: 1. CDR3: CASSSTSGGYNEQFF. The CDR3 bases are TGCGCCAGCAGCTCGACTAGCGGGGGGTACAATGAGCAGTTCTTC.

The chain links TRBV4-1 to TRBJ2-7, with D possibly TRBD2 on 6 matching bases. The CDR3 has 16 residues. From germline, CDR1 is MGHRA and CDR2 YSYEKL. Trimming stripped 0 bases from V and 0 bases from J, with 12 bases between. CDR3 DNA sequence: TGCGCCAGCAGCCAAGATTGGGGACTGCTCTCCTACGAGCAGTACTTC. This sequence encodes CASSQDWGLLSYEQYF.

The chain has TRBV4-1 and TRBJ2-3; D is unclear. In germline, CDR1 is MGHRA, CDR2 YSYEKL. Between the trimmed V and J ends, which lost 1 base and 3 bases, there was a span of 8 bases. The CDR3 length is 14 residues. This CDR3 reads CASSQAGSTDTQYF. DNA of the CDR3: TGCGCCAGCAGCCAAGCGGGTAGTACAGATACGCAGTATTTT.

This clone has a handful of counts. The chain has TRBV1 and TRBJ2-7; the D segment call TRBD2 is taken from the table without a DNA check. TRBV1 is noted as a pseudogene. This CDR3 has 20 amino acids. The CDR3: CTSSQVIFEEALQSSYEQYF. The CDR3 coding sequence is TGCACCAGCAGCCAAGTCATCTTCGAGGAAGCACTGCAGAGCTCCTACGAGCAGTACTTC.

The chain uses TRBV5-1 and TRBJ1-1, with TRBD1 matching over 9 bases. With 0 bases clipped from V and 5 bases from J, the junction kept 5 bases outside the gene matches. CDR1 is SGHRS, CDR2 YFSETQ, per germline. This CDR3 spans 15 amino acids. CDR3 loop: CASSLENRGRTEAFF. The CDR3 DNA follows: TGCGCCAGCAGCTTGGAAAACAGGGGGCGGACTGAAGCTTTCTTT.

This clone was observed a few times. The CDR3 DNA reads as TGCAGCGTTGCCCAGGGAACTATGAACACTGAAGCTTTCTTT. It codes for CSVAQGTMNTEAFF. The gene calls are TRBV29-1 and TRBJ1-1; D perhaps matches TRBD1 (5 bases). The CDR3 runs to 14 residues. V lost 4 bases and J lost 0, with 12 bases in between. Per germline, CDR1 SQVTM and CDR2 ANQGSEA. Together with reference TRBV29-1 and TRBJ1-1, the CDR3 gives the full variable domain: SAVISQKPSRDICQRGTSLTIQCQVDSQVTMMFWYRQQPGQSLTLIATANQGSEATYESGFVIDKFPISRPNLTFSTLTVSNMSPEDSSIYLCSVAQGTMNTEAFFGQGTRLTVV.

The V gene is TRBV28, the J gene TRBJ2-4; possible D gene TRBD2, 6 bases. The CDR3 has 15 amino acids. Germline V CDR1 and CDR2: MDHEN, SYDVKM. The ends were cut back, 5 bases at V and 0 bases at J, with 11 bases in the middle. CDR3 nucleotides: TGTGCCAGCAGTGGGGGAGGACTAGCCAAAAACATTCAGTACTTC. Amino acids: CASSGGGLAKNIQYF.

V is TRBV11-2 and J is TRBJ2-7, with 9 bases that match TRBD1. Germline-derived CDR1 and CDR2 are SGHAT and FQNNGV. The length of the CDR3 is 16 residues. The J segment lost 4 bases and the V segment lost 2 bases, leaving 9 bases of the junction unmatched. The CDR3, as DNA: TGTGCCAGCAGCTTAAACGGACAGGGGACAACTTACGAGCAGTACTTC. Amino acid sequence: CASSLNGQGTTYEQYF.

The V and J genes are TRBV4-1 and TRBJ1-2, with D maybe TRBD1 (6 bases). V was clipped by 1 base and J by 5 bases, with 11 bases between them. The CDR3 loop spans 14 amino acids. The V gene's germline CDR1 is MGHRA and CDR2 YSYEKL. CDR3: CASSQGQDRYGYTF. The CDR3 DNA reads as TGCGCCAGCAGCCAAGGACAGGATCGTTATGGCTACACCTTC.

The J gene is TRBJ2-5, the V gene TRBV28; 7 bases align to TRBD2. V trimming: 5 bases; J trimming: 5 bases; junction bases outside the gene matches: 17. The CDR3 is 17 residues long. Germline assignment: CDR1 MDHEN and CDR2 SYDVKM. In DNA form, the CDR3 reads TGTGCCAGCAGTGCAAGGGCTAGCGGACCATGGCGGGAGACCCAGTACTTC. It is translated as CASSARASGPWRETQYF.

The chain employs TRBV2 and TRBJ2-3; 9 bases match TRBD2. Per germline, CDR1 SNHLY and CDR2 FYNNEI. The CDR3 consists of 15 residues. V lost 3 bases, J lost 1 base, and 2 bases stayed unmatched. For the CDR3, the DNA is TGTGCCAGCAGTGAGCGGGAGGGTGGCACAGATACGCAGTATTTT. This translates into CASSEREGGTDTQYF.

This clone was seen once. The chain has TRBV7-8 and TRBJ2-5, with unresolved D. The CDR3 extends over 15 amino acids. Germline CDR1 is SGHVS and CDR2 is FQNEAQ. V lost 5 bases to trimming and J lost 4 bases, with 17 bases between them. The CDR3 coding sequence is TGTGCCAGCAGCAAGGCTCAGCGTCCTGGAGAGACCCAGTACTTC. Translating it yields CASSKAQRPGETQYF. The full variable domain, in which reference TRBV7-8 and TRBJ2-5 provide the parts outside the CDR3, is GAGVSQSPRYKVAKRGQDVALRCDPISGHVSLFWYQQALGQGPEFLTYFQNEAQLDKSGLPSDRFFAERPEGSVSTLKIQRTQQEDSAVYLCASSKAQRPGETQYFGPGTRLLVL.

The V gene is TRBV20-1, the J gene TRBJ2-7; D may be TRBD1 (6 bases). V gave up 7 bases and J gave up 5 bases, with 9 bases separating them. Germline V gene data show CDR1 as DFQATT and CDR2 as SNEGSKA (reference sequence). This CDR3 spans 10 amino acids. The CDR3, as DNA: TGCAGTGGGGGACAAAACGAGCAGTACTTC. Encoded protein: CSGGQNEQYF.

This sequence joins TRBV29-1 and TRBJ1-2, with D maybe TRBD1 (6 bases). Trimming shortened V by 0 bases and J by 6 bases, and 14 bases separated the two germline ends. The germline gives CDR1 SQVTM, CDR2 ANQGSEA. The CDR3 loop spans 14 amino acids. This CDR3 is CSVEDRGAKNGYTF. The CDR3 nucleotides are TGCAGCGTTGAAGATCGGGGGGCGAAAAATGGCTACACCTTC.

The rearrangement links TRBV28 to TRBJ1-2; D unclear. There are 14 residues in the CDR3. Germline CDR1 MDHEN, CDR2 SYDVKM. V was clipped by 7 bases and J by 3 bases, with 15 bases between them. In DNA, the CDR3 is TGTGCCAGCACCCAACCCCCATCGGACTATGGCTACACCTTC. Its protein is CASTQPPSDYGYTF.

This rearrangement joins TRBV5-1 to TRBJ2-1, with a possible D match to TRBD2 (6 bases). The CDR3 sequence is 14 residues long. V lost 0 bases to trimming and J lost 7 bases, with 11 bases between them. Per germline, CDR1 SGHRS and CDR2 YFSETQ. As DNA, the CDR3 is TGCGCCAGCAGCTTGGGTATGGGGGGAAATGAGCAGTTCTTC. Amino acid sequence: CASSLGMGGNEQFF.

V gene TRBV6-2 or TRBV6-3 combines with J gene TRBJ2-7; 11 bases line up with TRBD1. From germline, CDR1 is MNHEY and CDR2 SVGEGT. The CDR3 totals 16 residues. V gave up 0 bases and J gave up 5 bases; unmatched junction bases: 6. The CDR3 sequence: CASSYSMGQGGDEQYF. The DNA of the CDR3 is TGTGCCAGCAGTTACTCGATGGGACAGGGGGGAGACGAGCAGTACTTC.